A selection of T cell receptor beta chains follows, all from one sample in a study of blood T cell repertoires in COVID-19. Method: immunoSEQ multiplex PCR; TCRdb's copy keeps in-frame clones and lacks some. The sample has 390,000 or so clones; 90% are singletons. Sample: peripheral blood. The receptors shown here come from a man aged 18-30 years with active or convalescent COVID-19. Each CDR3 is given with its conserved first and last residue. A D gene is named only where the DNA matches it firmly. For some rows the clone size is stated as once, few or many, or as a class when expanded; others skip it.

D gene	clone size	V gene	J gene	CDR3 protein	CDR3 DNA
NA	few	TRBV19	TRBJ2-2	CASTVPGVTGELFF	TGTGCCAGTACAGTACCAGGGGTCACCGGGGAGCTGTTTTTT
NA	NA	TRBV3-1/TRBV3-2	TRBJ2-3	CASSRKILAASSTDTQYF	TGTGCCAGCAGCCGAAAGATACTGGCGGCAAGTAGCACAGATACGCAGTATTTT
NA	NA	TRBV6-5	TRBJ1-4	CASSYSRTATNEKLFF	TGTGCCAGCAGTTACTCCCGGACAGCAACTAATGAAAAACTGTTTTTT
NA	NA	TRBV29-1	TRBJ2-3	CSVFGDSDTQYF	TGCAGCGTTTTCGGTGACTCAGATACGCAGTATTTT
TRBD2	NA	TRBV7-6	TRBJ2-5	CASSLRVLGEGTQYF	TGTGCCAGCAGCTTACGAGTCCTGGGGGAGGGGACCCAGTACTTC
TRBD1	NA	TRBV7-2	TRBJ2-7	CASSLGVGGQDSF	TGTGCCAGCAGCTTAGGAGTCGGGGGACAGGACTCCTTC
TRBD1	NA	TRBV5-1	TRBJ2-7	CASSLNRGSYEQYF	TGCGCCAGCAGCTTGAACAGGGGATCCTACGAGCAGTACTTC
NA	NA	TRBV13	TRBJ2-5	CASSLGQGPETQYF	TGTGCCAGCAGCTTAGGACAGGGCCCAGAGACCCAGTACTTC
NA	once	TRBV4-3	TRBJ1-2	CASSQDPDGNYGYTF	TGCGCCAGCAGCCAAGATCCCGACGGGAACTATGGCTACACCTTC
NA	NA	TRBV6-2/TRBV6-3	TRBJ1-2	CASSRVENYGYTF	TGTGCCAGCAGCCGCGTAGAGAACTATGGCTACACCTTC
TRBD1	NA	TRBV7-8	TRBJ2-1	CASSPQGAGYNEQFF	TGTGCCAGCAGCCCTCAGGGGGCGGGCTACAATGAGCAGTTCTTC
NA	NA	TRBV6-1	TRBJ1-1	CASSELGVNTEAFF	TGTGCCAGCAGTGAGTTAGGGGTGAACACTGAAGCTTTCTTT
NA	NA	TRBV6-2/TRBV6-3	TRBJ1-5	CASSNSRGPSQHF	TGTGCCAGCAGCAATTCTAGAGGTCCCTCCCAGCATTTT
TRBD1	NA	TRBV4-1	TRBJ1-1	CASSSDPGGMPEAFF	TGCGCCAGCAGCTCAGACCCAGGGGGCATGCCTGAAGCTTTCTTT
NA	NA	TRBV4-2	TRBJ1-5	CASSQLSLGGVQPQHF	TGTGCCAGCAGCCAACTTTCCCTGGGCGGGGTTCAGCCCCAGCATTTT
NA	once	TRBV21-1	TRBJ1-2	CASSKDGAGNYGYTF	TGTGCCAGCAGCAAAGATGGGGCTGGGAACTATGGCTACACCTTC
NA	NA	TRBV7-3	TRBJ2-1	CASSSGGPSYNEQFF	TGTGCCAGCAGCTCCGGGGGGCCCTCCTACAATGAGCAGTTCTTC
NA	NA	TRBV7-2	TRBJ1-1	CASSLTLAQSEAFF	TGTGCCAGCAGCTTAACCTTAGCGCAGTCTGAAGCTTTCTTT
TRBD1	NA	TRBV4-3	TRBJ2-3	CASSQMTGRGDTQYF	TGCGCCAGCAGCCAGATGACAGGGCGAGGAGATACGCAGTATTTT
TRBD1	NA	TRBV24-1	TRBJ1-2	CATSDRGQDGYTF	TGTGCCACCAGTGACCGGGGACAGGATGGCTACACCTTC
NA	NA	TRBV19	TRBJ1-3	CASSATGISGNTIYF	TGTGCCAGTAGTGCAACAGGGATCTCTGGAAACACCATATATTTT
NA	NA	TRBV7-9	TRBJ2-7	CASSLRTDASEQYF	TGTGCCAGCAGCTTACGGACAGACGCCTCCGAGCAGTACTTC
TRBD2	NA	TRBV29-1	TRBJ2-1	CSANRLAGGGQFF	TGCAGCGCGAATCGACTAGCGGGGGGAGGGCAGTTCTTC
NA	NA	TRBV30	TRBJ1-1	CAWSVQFEAFF	TGTGCCTGGAGTGTACAATTTGAAGCTTTCTTT
NA	once	TRBV19	TRBJ1-5	CASSIFVNQPQHF	TGTGCCAGTAGTATCTTTGTGAATCAGCCCCAGCATTTT
NA	NA	TRBV27	TRBJ1-1	CASSPQGNTEAFF	TGTGCCAGCAGTCCTCAGGGGAACACTGAAGCTTTCTTT
NA	NA	TRBV3-1/TRBV3-2	TRBJ1-5	CASSPTGTGDQPQHF	TGTGCCAGCAGCCCAACCGGGACGGGGGATCAGCCCCAGCATTTT
NA	NA	TRBV10-2	TRBJ1-5	CASSGGFHQPQHF	TGCGCCAGCAGCGGGGGGTTCCATCAGCCCCAGCATTTT
TRBD1	NA	TRBV11-2	TRBJ2-7	CASSPGQGPHEQYF	TGTGCCAGCTCCCCGGGACAGGGACCCCACGAGCAGTACTTC
NA	NA	TRBV2	TRBJ2-6	CASSSGANVLTF	TGTGCCAGTTCATCTGGGGCCAACGTGCTGACTTTC
NA	NA	TRBV6-5	TRBJ1-6	CASTINWNSPLHF	TGTGCCAGCACAATAAACTGGAATTCACCCCTCCACTTT
TRBD2	NA	TRBV3-1/TRBV3-2	TRBJ2-3	CASSQSLAGSTDTQYF	TGTGCCAGCAGCCAGTCCTTAGCGGGTAGCACAGATACGCAGTATTTT
NA	NA	TRBV28	TRBJ1-5	CASSYLPDSSNQPQHF	TGTGCCAGCAGTTATTTACCGGACAGCAGCAATCAGCCCCAGCATTTT
TRBD2	NA	TRBV3-1/TRBV3-2	TRBJ2-7	CASKKSGETSSYEQYF	TGTGCCAGCAAAAAGAGCGGGGAGACGAGCTCCTACGAGCAGTACTTC
TRBD1	NA	TRBV9	TRBJ1-2	CASTGTGTSYGYTF	TGTGCCAGCACCGGGACAGGGACCTCCTATGGCTACACCTTC
TRBD2	NA	TRBV7-3	TRBJ2-1	CASSAPSGGALDEQFF	TGTGCCAGCAGCGCGCCTAGCGGGGGGGCCCTGGATGAGCAGTTCTTC
TRBD2	NA	TRBV4-1	TRBJ2-3	CASSPKAGTSGRTDTQYF	TGCGCCAGCAGCCCTAAAGCGGGGACTAGCGGGCGCACAGATACGCAGTATTTT
TRBD1	NA	TRBV2	TRBJ1-5	CASSEIRQGAQPQHF	TGTGCCAGCAGTGAAATTCGTCAGGGGGCACAGCCCCAGCATTTT
TRBD1	NA	TRBV27	TRBJ1-2	CAAGGLVYGYTF	TGTGCCGCAGGGGGGCTAGTCTATGGCTACACCTTC
NA	NA	TRBV12-3/TRBV12-4	TRBJ1-3	CASTDTRLTIYF	TGTGCCAGCACCGACACCCGGCTCACCATATATTTT
NA	NA	TRBV9	TRBJ2-2	CASSVAKNTGELFF	TGTGCCAGCAGCGTAGCCAAGAACACCGGGGAGCTGTTTTTT
NA	NA	TRBV24-1	TRBJ1-2	CATSDPNGGTNGYTF	TGTGCCACCAGTGATCCCAACGGCGGGACGAATGGCTACACCTTC